This T cell receptor beta chain derives from a study of T cell responses to AZD1222 COVID-19 vaccine. Germline V gives CDR1 KGHSH, CDR2 LQKENI. The CDR3 sequence is 20 residues long. Data came from immunoSEQ multiplex PCR; TCRdb stores just in-frame clones and leaves some out. In the table there are about 160,000 clones, roughly 90% of which are singletons. Points on this clone: Its specificity is not known. One end of the junction is discordant with germline, which a read error may explain.

Study-level points and caveats: Close to half of spike-specific TCRs reportedly recognize unmutated variant regions. Donors were largely white British and mainly female; clonal diversity was possibly underestimated. Across the whole spike, CD4 TCRs peaked at regions 160-218 and 743-854.

Second-dose groups at about 4 or about 12 weeks were pooled. Sequencing used peripheral blood, obtained 28 days after the second AZD1222 dose. The sequence derives from an adult who received the AZD1222 COVID-19 vaccine. The V gene is TRBV18, the J gene TRBJ2-2; TRBD2 might be the D (5 bases). Here the CDR3 reads CASSSPRRLMGSTNTGELFF. The CDR3 DNA is TGTGCCAGCTCATCACCCAGACGCCTAATGGGGAGTACGAACACCGGGGAGCTGTTTTTT.